One sample yielded the 31 T cell receptor beta chains listed below, sequenced in a study of T cells in Graves' hyperthyroidism and ophthalmopathy. The TCR beta CDR3 regions underwent amplification using RNA transcripts as the source. The HTBI primer set served for first-round RT-PCR of the TCR CDR3. TCRdb re-derived calls from the multiplex PCR reads in MiXCR, one entry per CDR3 protein. The sample carries around 430,000 distinct CDR3 sequences, 15% recorded once. The sequenced sample consisted of blood. These receptors came from a woman under 40 with Graves' hyperthyroidism.

The CDR3 spells CASSLQDFSNQPQHF. Here the CDR3 DNA reads TGCGCCAGCAGCTTACAGGATTTTAGCAATCAGCCCCAGCATTTT. This chain connects TRBV5-1 to TRBJ1-5; maybe TRBD1 (5 bases). V lost 2 bases and J 0 bases, leaving 9 bases between the germline ends. CDR1 and CDR2 from the germline V gene are SGHRS and YFSETQ. This CDR3 has 15 amino acids.

This clonotype was recorded at least ten times. The V and J genes are TRBV20-1 and TRBJ1-5; D unclear. CDR3 length equals 15 residues. Trimming took 0 bases from V and 2 from J, leaving 11 bases between them. The germline V gene encodes CDR1 DFQATT and CDR2 SNEGSKA (reference sequence). The DNA for the CDR3 is TGCAGTGCTAGAGATTCAATGTCCGGCAATCAGCCCCAGCATTTT. Protein product: CSARDSMSGNQPQHF.

This clonotype was counted at least ten times. The chain couples TRBV7-2 to TRBJ2-5, with 10 bases that match TRBD2. Germline assignment: CDR1 SGHTA and CDR2 FQGNSA. The CDR3 extends over 15 amino acids. The trim removed 3 bases at V and 3 bases at J, leaving 4 bases unmatched. CDR3 DNA sequence: TGTGCCAGCAGCTTTCCTAGCGGGAGAGAAGAGACCCAGTACTTC. It yields the protein CASSFPSGREETQYF.

This clonotype has at least ten counts. The V and J genes are TRBV2 and TRBJ1-1; no firm D call. The CDR3 spans 13 residues. CDR1 SNHLY and CDR2 FYNNEI come from the germline V gene. V lost 3 bases to trimming and J lost 12 bases, with 17 bases between them. The CDR3 DNA reads TGTGCCAGCAGTGAGTTTCCGGAAGGGAGGACTTTCTTT. Amino acids: CASSEFPEGRTFF.

This clonotype was recorded many times. The chain uses TRBV20-1 and TRBJ2-7; TRBD2 matches 7 bases. There are 15 residues in the CDR3. J gave up 1 base and V 1 base, and 7 bases lay outside the gene matches. Germline V gene data show CDR1 as DFQATT and CDR2 as SNEGSKA (reference sequence). This chain's CDR3 is CSARVGRTRSYEQYF. The CDR3 bases are TGCAGTGCTAGAGTGGGACGGACTAGATCCTACGAGCAGTACTTC.

The sample holds many counts of this clonotype. The rearrangement links TRBV6-1 to TRBJ2-5; 14 positions agree with TRBD2. CDR1 and CDR2 from the germline V gene are MNHNS and SASEGT. The V segment lost 10 bases and the J segment 4 bases; nucleotides outside the gene matches: 8. The CDR3 runs 15 residues. In DNA, the CDR3 is TGTGCCACGTCGAGACTAGCGGGAGGGCCAGAGACCCAGTACTTC. This sequence encodes CATSRLAGGPETQYF.

This clonotype was counted a few times. The chain couples TRBV20-1 to TRBJ2-7; D call uncertain. Germline V gives CDR1 DFQATT, CDR2 SNEGSKA (reference sequence). V was cut by 0 bases and J by 6 bases, with 9 bases left in between. The CDR3 is 12 residues long. The CDR3 nucleotides are TGCAGTGCTAGAGATGAACTCGTCGAGCAGTACTTC. It translates to CSARDELVEQYF.

This clonotype was found many times. The chain is built from TRBV11-2 and TRBJ1-1, with D perhaps TRBD1 (6 bases). This CDR3 has 15 amino acids. Germline CDR1 SGHAT, CDR2 FQNNGV. V was shortened by 3 bases and J by 4 bases, with 15 bases between the two germline ends. Here the CDR3 DNA reads TGTGCCAGCAGCTTTATAACAGGGAGTACCACTGAAGCTTTCTTT. As protein: CASSFITGSTTEAFF.

In this sample, this clonotype turned up many times. J is TRBJ2-2 and V is TRBV3-1; D may be TRBD1 (5 bases). V was clipped by 1 base and J by 6 bases, with 12 bases between them. The germline V gene encodes CDR1 LGHDT and CDR2 YNNKEL (reference sequence). CDR3 length: 15 amino acids. CDR3 residues: CASSQGGRVAGELFF. Written as DNA, the CDR3 is TGTGCCAGCAGCCAAGGCGGCAGGGTAGCCGGGGAGCTGTTTTTT.

The V and J genes are TRBV4-1 and TRBJ2-7, with D unclear. Germline CDR1 is MGHRA and CDR2 is YSYEKL. The V end was cut by 0 bases, the J end by 2 bases, with 14 bases between. The CDR3 covers 16 residues. CDR3 nucleotides: TGCGCCAGCAGCCAAGAGGCTAACCTTCTAACCTACGAGCAGTACTTC. This sequence encodes CASSQEANLLTYEQYF.

The V gene is TRBV19, the J gene TRBJ2-3, with 7 nucleotides matching TRBD2. Germline V gene data show CDR1 as LNHDA and CDR2 as SQIVND (reference sequence). CDR3 size: 12 residues. V lost 6 bases to trimming and J lost 6 bases; unmatched junction nucleotides: 3. CDR3 sequence (DNA): TGTGCCAGTAGCACTAGCGTCGATACGCAGTATTTT. Protein: CASSTSVDTQYF.

This clonotype was seen at least ten times. The chain has TRBV12-3 or TRBV12-4 and TRBJ2-4; 7 bases align to TRBD1. The V segment lost 7 bases and the J segment 8 bases; nucleotides outside the gene matches: 8. The CDR3 has 13 residues. The CDR3 sequence: CASTRQGVHIQYF. Written as DNA, the CDR3 is TGTGCCAGCACCAGACAGGGTGTACACATTCAGTACTTC.

The chain links TRBV6-2 or TRBV6-3 to TRBJ2-3, with D hard to call. V lost 2 bases, J lost 2 bases, and 2 bases lay in between. The CDR3 length is 12 residues. CDR1 is MNHEY, CDR2 SVGEGT, per germline. CDR3: CASSYVTDTQYF. DNA for the CDR3: TGTGCCAGCAGTTACGTCACAGATACGCAGTATTTT.

This clonotype was counted only a few times. This chain connects TRBV19 to TRBJ2-2; TRBD1 might be the D (5 bases). The ends were cut back, 1 base at V and 2 bases at J, with 11 bases in the middle. Germline CDR1 and CDR2: LNHDA and SQIVND (reference sequence). CDR3 size: 16 residues. The CDR3 loop reads CASSIVRTYNTGELFF. CDR3 nucleotide sequence: TGTGCCAGTAGTATAGTGAGGACATATAACACCGGGGAGCTGTTTTTT. Variable domain in full (rest from reference TRBV19 and TRBJ2-2): DGGITQSPKYLFRKEGQNVTLSCEQNLNHDAMYWYRQDPGQGLRLIYYSQIVNDFQKGDIAEGYSVSREKKESFPLTVTSAQKNPTAFYLCASSIVRTYNTGELFFGEGSRLTVL.

V is TRBV30 and J is TRBJ1-1, with TRBD1 as a possible D gene (5 bases). In germline, CDR1 is GTSNPN, CDR2 SVGIG (reference sequence). The V and J ends lost 4 bases and 3 bases respectively, with 12 bases between them. This CDR3 has 13 amino acids. Here the CDR3 reads CAWTGGADTEAFF. The CDR3 DNA reads as TGTGCCTGGACCGGAGGGGCTGACACTGAAGCTTTCTTT.

This clonotype was counted between two and nine times. This chain joins TRBV20-1 and TRBJ1-2; the D gene is possibly TRBD1 (6 bases). Germline assignment: CDR1 DFQATT and CDR2 SNEGSKA (reference sequence). The germline V and J ends were trimmed by 0 bases and 2 bases, with 13 bases remaining between them. This CDR3 has 15 amino acids. The CDR3 DNA follows: TGCAGTGCTAGAGATTCGGCAGGGGTGAACTATGGCTACACCTTC. As protein: CSARDSAGVNYGYTF.

The chain couples TRBV27 to TRBJ1-4; D possibly corresponds to TRBD1 (5 bases). The V gene lost 4 bases and the J gene lost 4 bases, with 13 bases spanning the gap. CDR1 is MNHEY and CDR2 is SMNVEV in the germline V gene (reference sequence). CDR3 length equals 15 residues. The CDR3 loop reads CASSSPTEGNEKLFF. The DNA for the CDR3 is TGTGCCAGCAGTTCCCCGACAGAGGGTAATGAAAAACTGTTTTTT.

The chain uses TRBV12-3 or TRBV12-4 and TRBJ1-2; D gene unclear. The CDR3 sequence is 13 residues long. V was cut by 4 bases and J by 4 bases, with 10 bases left in between. The CDR3 reads CASSSLYIYGYTF. The CDR3 nucleotides read TGTGCCAGCAGTTCCCTATATATCTATGGCTACACCTTC.

Ten or more counts support this clonotype. The rearrangement links TRBV11-2 to TRBJ2-1; D may be TRBD2 (6 bases). Trimming cost V 6 bases and J 0 bases, with 12 bases left between them. The CDR3 has 15 residues. CDR1 SGHAT and CDR2 FQNNGV come from the germline V gene. The CDR3 spells CASRAIAVSYNEQFF. The CDR3 DNA sequence: TGTGCCAGCAGGGCTATAGCGGTCTCCTACAATGAGCAGTTCTTC.

This clonotype was seen many times. V is TRBV7-2 and J is TRBJ1-4; D possibly corresponds to TRBD1 (5 bases). CDR3 length: 15 residues. The ends were cut back, 4 bases at V and 8 bases at J, with 17 bases in the middle. Germline CDR1 reads SGHTA; CDR2 reads FQGNSA. The CDR3 here is CASSYVGGVYEKLFF. CDR3 DNA sequence: TGTGCCAGCAGCTACGTAGGAGGGGTCTACGAAAAACTGTTTTTT.

This clonotype was found many times. The V and J genes are TRBV30 and TRBJ1-2; 7 bases match TRBD1. The CDR3 is 16 residues long. The germline gives CDR1 GTSNPN, CDR2 SVGIG (reference sequence). V lost 2 bases and J lost 0; bases outside the gene matches: 9. The CDR3 sequence is CAWSWVGGTANYGYTF. The CDR3 DNA reads as TGTGCCTGGAGTTGGGTTGGGGGGACAGCTAACTATGGCTACACCTTC.

The V and J genes are TRBV3-1 and TRBJ1-1; D is perhaps TRBD1 (5 bases). Germline CDR1 reads LGHDT; CDR2 reads YNNKEL (reference sequence). This CDR3 has 13 amino acids. The V end lost 0 bases, the J end lost 10 bases, and 12 bases lay between the germline ends. The CDR3 DNA is TGTGCCAGCAGCCAAGATCTGGGCAGGGTAGCTTTCTTT. Encoded protein: CASSQDLGRVAFF.

This clonotype has ten or more counts. The CDR3, as DNA: TGTGCCAGCAGCCCTCGGGCGGGAGTCTACGAGCAGTACTTC. This sequence encodes CASSPRAGVYEQYF. The gene calls are TRBV7-3 and TRBJ2-7, with TRBD2 matching 7 bases. With 5 bases clipped from V and 3 bases from J, the junction kept 7 bases outside the gene matches. The CDR3 extends over 14 amino acids. In germline, CDR1 is SGHTA, CDR2 FQGTGA.

This clonotype was observed a single time. The CDR3 DNA reads as TGTGCCAGCAGTTATAGGATTGGTGAGACCCAGTACTTC. This encodes CASSYRIGETQYF. The V gene is TRBV6-5, the J gene TRBJ2-5, with D hard to call. CDR1 is MNHEY, CDR2 SVGAGI, per germline. The germline V and J ends were trimmed by 3 bases and 5 bases, with 10 bases remaining between them. CDR3 length: 13 amino acids.

Many counts were recorded for this clonotype. This chain uses TRBV5-5 with TRBJ2-3; 8 bases agree with TRBD2. The CDR3 sequence is 16 residues long. Germline V CDR1 and CDR2: SGHKS, YYEKEE (reference sequence). Trimming at V came to 3 bases and at J to 2 bases, leaving 8 bases not matched to a gene. CDR3 coding DNA: TGTGCCAGCAGCTCTTTCGGGGGGGCTACCACAGATACGCAGTATTTT. Translation gives CASSSFGGATTDTQYF. Complete variable domain (other parts from reference TRBV5-5 and TRBJ2-3): DAGVTQSPTHLIKTRGQQVTLRCSPISGHKSVSWYQQVLGQGPQFIFQYYEKEERGRGNFPDRFSARQFPNYSSELNVNALLLGDSALYLCASSSFGGATTDTQYFGPGTRLTVL.

This clonotype has a handful of counts. V usage is TRBV5-4 and J usage is TRBJ1-2; the D gene is possibly TRBD1 (6 bases). The CDR3 contains 12 residues. Germline V CDR1 and CDR2: SGHNT, YYREEE (reference sequence). Deletions cut 4 bases from V and 7 bases from J, with 11 bases between. CDR3 in amino acids: CASSPLGAGYTF. CDR3 bases: TGTGCCAGCAGCCCCTTGGGGGCTGGCTACACCTTC.

This rearrangement joins TRBV6-1 to TRBJ1-2, with D unclear. The V end lost 8 bases, the J end lost 8 bases, and 18 bases lay between the germline ends. CDR1 MNHNS and CDR2 SASEGT come from the germline V gene. The CDR3 is 13 amino acids. In nucleotides, the CDR3 is TGTGCCAGCGGTCCCCAAAGGGTGGAGGGCTACACCTTC. Its translation: CASGPQRVEGYTF.

Many counts were recorded for this clonotype. The chain combines TRBV3-1 with TRBJ2-7; D might be TRBD2 (5 bases). The CDR3 contains 14 residues. Germline CDR1 is LGHDT and CDR2 is YNNKEL (reference sequence). V was clipped by 4 bases and J by 3 bases, with 13 bases between them. Here the CDR3 reads CASSLATNIYEQYF. In DNA form, the CDR3 reads TGTGCCAGCAGCCTTGCGACTAATATCTACGAGCAGTACTTC.

This clonotype was recorded at least ten times. The genes are TRBV6-1 and TRBJ2-7, with TRBD2 matching over 7 bases. Germline assignment: CDR1 MNHNS and CDR2 SASEGT. V was pared by 5 bases and J by 4 bases, with 11 bases of the junction left unmatched. There are 15 residues in the CDR3. CDR3 sequence (DNA): TGTGCCAGCAGTAGAAGATGGGACTACCCATACGAGCAGTACTTC. It specifies CASSRRWDYPYEQYF.

V is TRBV9 and J is TRBJ2-1; perhaps TRBD2 as D (6 bases). Deletions cut 4 bases from V and 9 bases from J, with 8 bases between. The CDR3 has 11 amino acids. CDR1 and CDR2 (germline): SGDLS, YYNGEE. CDR3 protein: CASSMGGEQFF. CDR3 coding DNA: TGTGCCAGCAGCATGGGGGGTGAGCAGTTCTTC.

This clonotype was recorded at least ten times. The rearrangement links TRBV5-1 to TRBJ2-7; D remains ambiguous. V lost 1 base, J lost 0 bases, and 8 bases lay in between. This CDR3 comprises 14 residues. Germline values: CDR1 SGHRS, CDR2 YFSETQ. The CDR3 DNA reads as TGCGCCAGCAGCTTGTACGGTGCCTCCTACGAGCAGTACTTC. Encoded protein: CASSLYGASYEQYF. The full variable domain, rest sourced from reference TRBV5-1 and TRBJ2-7, is KAGVTQTPRYLIKTRGQQVTLSCSPISGHRSVSWYQQTPGQGLQFLFEYFSETQRNKGNFPGRFSGRQFSNSRSEMNVSTLELGDSALYLCASSLYGASYEQYFGPGTRLTVT.